This TCR beta chain was sequenced for a study of CD8+CD57+ T cells in acquired aplastic anemia. Overall study context: Sorted CD4+ and CD8+ cells gave a mean 3.2 ug DNA, range 0.2 to 27.4 ug. Sequencing produced an average of about 10 million reads per healthy donor for CD4+ cells.

Investigators profiled TCR beta VDJ and CDR3 from genomic DNA template. TCRdb analysed the reads with MiXCR anew, one entry per CDR3 protein. The table shows tens of thousands of distinct CDR3 sequences, with around half occurring only once. A remark on this clonotype: Its antigen is undetermined.

The study's findings and limits: In CD8+ cells, Simpson's diversity showed no significant difference between patients and controls. Patients and controls turned out to have roughly 29 CD8+ CDR3 sequences in common.

The source of this sequence is a human donor in good health, serving as a control. Sequences were obtained from sorted CD4+, CD8+, or CD8+CD57+ T cells (not recorded which) from PBMCs.

The CDR3 is CAISESLTNTEAFF. The CDR3 DNA sequence: TGTGCCATCAGTGAGTCGCTAACGAACACTGAAGCTTTCTTT. V is TRBV10-3 and J is TRBJ1-1; D is unresolved. Between the trimmed V and J ends, which lost 0 bases and 1 base, there was a span of 6 bases. CDR3 length: 14 residues. CDR1 is ENHRY and CDR2 is SYGVKD in the germline V gene.